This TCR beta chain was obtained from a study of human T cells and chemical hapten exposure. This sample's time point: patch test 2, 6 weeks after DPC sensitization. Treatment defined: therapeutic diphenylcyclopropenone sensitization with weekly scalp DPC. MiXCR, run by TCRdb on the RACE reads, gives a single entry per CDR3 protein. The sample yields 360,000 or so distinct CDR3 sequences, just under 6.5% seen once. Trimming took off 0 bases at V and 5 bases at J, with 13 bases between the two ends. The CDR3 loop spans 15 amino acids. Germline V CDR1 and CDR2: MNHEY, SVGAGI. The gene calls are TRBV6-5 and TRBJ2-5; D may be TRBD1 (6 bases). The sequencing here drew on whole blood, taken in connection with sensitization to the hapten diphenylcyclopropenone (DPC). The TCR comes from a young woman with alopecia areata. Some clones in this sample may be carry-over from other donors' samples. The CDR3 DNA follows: TGTGCCAGCAGTTACTCGAAGTACAGGGATGAGACCCAGTACTTC. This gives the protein CASSYSKYRDETQYF.